The entry below describes one TCR beta chain. This entry comes from a study of T cell changes during pregnancy in multiple sclerosis. The method was immunoSEQ multiplex PCR; TCRdb's version includes in-frame clones alone and lacks a portion of them. The sample holds about 69,000 clones; about 92% are singletons and the top ten take roughly 2%. CDR3 length: 14 amino acids. V was pared by 5 bases and J by 1 base, with 4 bases of the junction left unmatched. Per the germline V gene, CDR1 is GTSNPN and CDR2 is SVGIG (reference sequence). The chain couples TRBV30 to TRBJ2-4; 8 bases line up with TRBD1. The receptor was derived from a female donor in good health, enrolled as a control in a pregnancy study. The input for sequencing was peripheral blood, taken in the third trimester of pregnancy. CDR3 sequence (DNA): TGTGCCTGGGCGAGACAGGGGGCCAAAAACATTCAGTACTTC. It translates to CAWARQGAKNIQYF.